This T cell receptor (beta chain) was sequenced in a study of T cells in Graves' hyperthyroidism and ophthalmopathy. TCR beta CDR3 regions were amplified from RNA. HTBI primers were the set used in a first-round RT-PCR of the TCR CDR3. TCRdb used MiXCR to reprocess the multiplex PCR reads, holding one entry per CDR3 protein. The profile shows around 340,000 distinct CDR3 sequences, 21% of them singletons. The CDR3 totals 15 residues. The V gene's germline CDR1 is MNHNY and CDR2 SVGAGI (reference sequence). The germline V and J ends were trimmed by 0 bases and 5 bases, with 13 bases remaining between them. This clonotype was detected ten times or more.

This TCR derives from a woman between 50 and 59 years old with Graves' hyperthyroidism. The rearrangement uses TRBV6-6 and TRBJ1-1; the D gene is possibly TRBD1 (6 bases). The specimen sequenced was blood. The CDR3 DNA reads TGTGCCAGCAGTTACTCTCGGGGGCTGAGTACTGAAGCTTTCTTT. It is translated as CASSYSRGLSTEAFF.